A single sample is the source of the 16 T cell receptor beta chains below, sequenced in a study of graft-versus-host responses after intestinal transplantation. No antigens are known for them. Clones were read by immunoSEQ multiplex PCR, and TCRdb kept only the in-frame ones, dropping some. The sample consists of 70,000 or so clones, about 80% of them appearing once. The sample in question was unstimulated CD4+ T cells sorted from spleen or lymph node cells, obtained before transplant. Receptor source: a human donor who was the organ donor for an intestinal transplant.

The CDR3 loop reads CASSPRDRPYEQYV. CDR3 nucleotides: TGTGCCAGCAGCCCCCGGGACAGGCCCTACGAGCAGTACGTC. This chain joins TRBV6-6 and TRBJ2-7, with TRBD1 matching over 8 bases. This CDR3 has 14 amino acids. The V segment lost 6 bases and the J segment 2 bases; nucleotides outside the gene matches: 6. Germline CDR1 reads MNHNY; CDR2 reads SVGAGI (reference sequence).

V and J are TRBV9 and TRBJ2-3, with a possible D match to TRBD2 (5 bases). V lost 3 bases, J lost 4 bases, and 15 bases lay in between. The germline CDR1 and CDR2 sequences are SGDLS and YYNGEE. The CDR3 is made up of 15 amino acids. For the CDR3, the DNA is TGTGCCAGCAGCGCTCTAAGAGGGCCCGCAGATACGCAGTATTTT. It is translated as CASSALRGPADTQYF.

The chain carries TRBV28 and TRBJ2-2, with D perhaps matching TRBD2 (6 bases). The CDR3 is 15 residues long. V lost 6 bases to trimming and J lost 0 bases, with 11 bases between them. Germline values: CDR1 MDHEN, CDR2 SYDVKM. The CDR3 protein is CASSYGTANTGELFF. CDR3 coding DNA: TGTGCCAGCAGCTATGGGACTGCGAACACCGGGGAGCTGTTTTTT. The full variable domain, completed using reference TRBV28 and TRBJ2-2, is DVKVTQSSRYLVKRTGEKVFLECVQDMDHENMFWYRQDPGLGLRLIYFSYDVKMKEKGDIPEGYSVSREKKERFSLILESASTNQTSMYLCASSYGTANTGELFFGEGSRLTVL.

This chain uses TRBV28 with TRBJ2-7, with TRBD1 matching 8 bases. V was pared by 5 bases and J by 6 bases, with 12 bases of the junction left unmatched. Germline V gene lookup returns CDR1 MDHEN and CDR2 SYDVKM. The CDR3 consists of 15 residues. CDR3 coding DNA: TGTGCCAGCAGTCCTACCCGAGACAGGGGACGCGAGCAGTACGTC. It specifies CASSPTRDRGREQYV.

The CDR3 DNA reads TGCAGCGGCAGATCTACGGACAGGGGGTCAGATACGCAGTATTTT. It specifies CSGRSTDRGSDTQYF. V is TRBV29-1 and J is TRBJ2-3; TRBD1 agrees at 10 bases. The V gene end was trimmed by 7 bases and the J gene end by 4 bases; junction bases not matched to a gene: 11. Germline CDR1 reads SQVTM; CDR2 reads ANQGSEA. The CDR3 covers 15 residues.

The DNA for the CDR3 is TGTGCCAGCAGTGCAGGAACATGGGGCTACACCTTC. Translated: CASSAGTWGYTF. This chain links TRBV6-5 with TRBJ1-2; D is ambiguous. The CDR3 consists of 12 residues. Germline V gene data show CDR1 as MNHEY and CDR2 as SVGAGI. Trimming stripped 5 bases from V and 8 bases from J, with 12 bases between.

This chain joins TRBV10-3 and TRBJ1-2, with D possibly TRBD1 on 6 matching bases. The CDR3 consists of 13 residues. Per the germline V gene, CDR1 is ENHRY and CDR2 is SYGVKD. The ends were cut back, 0 bases at V and 8 bases at J, with 10 bases in the middle. The CDR3 DNA sequence: TGTGCCATCAGTGAGTCGGACAGAAGCGGCTACACCTTC. It translates to CAISESDRSGYTF.

The V and J genes are TRBV11-3 and TRBJ2-5, with D possibly being TRBD1 (5 bases). CDR3 length: 15 residues. Germline CDR1 SGHNT, CDR2 YENEEA. V lost 5 bases and J 5 bases, leaving 18 bases between the germline ends. The CDR3 loop reads CASSDQTGPGETQYF. The CDR3 DNA reads TGTGCCAGCAGCGACCAAACAGGCCCTGGGGAGACCCAGTACTTC.

V usage is TRBV28 and J usage is TRBJ1-6; D perhaps matches TRBD1 (5 bases). V lost 7 bases to trimming and J lost 4 bases, with 11 bases between them. CDR3 length equals 14 residues. CDR1 is MDHEN, CDR2 SYDVKM, per germline. The CDR3 bases are TGTGCCAGCACCCCCAGGGTTTATAATTCACCCCTCCACTTT. Its protein product is CASTPRVYNSPLHF.

The J gene is TRBJ2-3, the V gene TRBV6-5; 13 bases map to TRBD2. Per the germline V gene, CDR1 is MNHEY and CDR2 is SVGAGI. The CDR3 runs to 14 residues. V shed 6 bases, J shed 3 bases, and the junction held 0 bases outside the gene matches. CDR3 sequence (DNA): TGTGCCAGCAGGACTAGCGGGGGGACAGATACGCAGTATTTT. Translation gives CASRTSGGTDTQYF.

V gene TRBV2 combines with J gene TRBJ1-6; the match to TRBD1 covers 8 bases. Germline CDR1 SNHLY, CDR2 FYNNEI. This CDR3 has 14 residues. The V gene end was trimmed by 6 bases and the J gene end by 7 bases; junction bases not matched to a gene: 5. For the CDR3, the DNA is TGTGCCAGCAGGGACTGGACAGGGAATTCACCCCTCCACTTT. This encodes CASRDWTGNSPLHF.

V gene TRBV7-9 combines with J gene TRBJ1-2; 9 bases are shared with TRBD1. This CDR3 is 19 amino acids long. CDR1 and CDR2 from the germline V gene are SEHNR and FQNEAQ (reference sequence). V was clipped by 5 bases and J by 2 bases; unmatched bases: 18. The CDR3 DNA sequence: TGTGCCAGCAGCGTCACCGGGACAGGGATGCATGGCCGAAACTATGGCTACACCTTC. It specifies CASSVTGTGMHGRNYGYTF.

The rearrangement uses TRBV25-1 and TRBJ2-1, with a weak D call TRBD1 (6 bases). The germline V gene has CDR1 MGHDK and CDR2 SYGVNS. The CDR3 is 13 residues long. Trimming stripped 3 bases from V and 8 bases from J, with 11 bases between. The CDR3 reads CASSETGRDEQFF. The CDR3 nucleotides read TGTGCCAGCAGTGAGACAGGTCGGGATGAGCAGTTCTTC.

This sequence joins TRBV5-4 and TRBJ2-2; 9 bases are a match to TRBD2. This CDR3 contains 17 residues. Germline trimming cut 4 bases from V and 1 base from J; bases unmatched to any gene: 8. Germline assignment: CDR1 SGHNT and CDR2 YYREEE (reference sequence). The CDR3 region is CASSPALAGENTGELFF. CDR3 DNA: TGTGCCAGCAGCCCAGCGTTAGCGGGGGAGAACACCGGGGAGCTGTTTTTT.

This clone was picked up a small number of times. The genes are TRBV5-1 and TRBJ2-1; 11 nucleotides agree with TRBD1. Germline V lookup: CDR1 SGHRS, CDR2 YFSETQ. The trim removed 1 base at V and 5 bases at J, leaving 11 bases unmatched. This CDR3 comprises 18 residues. The CDR3 nucleotides read TGCGCCAGCAGCTTGCGTCCTACAGGACAGGGGGCAAACAATGAGCAGTTCTTC. Amino acids: CASSLRPTGQGANNEQFF.

This chain uses TRBV28 with TRBJ2-7; D perhaps matches TRBD1 (6 bases). The CDR3 totals 14 residues. Deletions cut 4 bases from V and 0 bases from J, with 10 bases between. Germline assignment: CDR1 MDHEN and CDR2 SYDVKM. Written as DNA, the CDR3 is TGTGCCAGCAGTTCCCGGACAGCCTCCTACGAGCAGTACGTC. It translates to CASSSRTASYEQYV.